The text below deals with one TCR beta chain. Its antigen is currently unknown. The data are from a study of siplizumab effects on memory and regulatory T cells. The method was immunoSEQ multiplex PCR; TCRdb's version includes in-frame clones alone and lacks a portion of them. Seen here are approximately 110,000 clones, about 90% observed once, and the top ten hold approximately 0.73%. The junction had 5 bases not matched to a gene; V was cut back by 3 bases and J by 4 bases. The germline V gene has CDR1 SGHRS and CDR2 YFSETQ. This CDR3 region has 14 residues. Study-level findings and limits: Alloreactive sequences whose origin lay in unstimulated CD4+ memory cells were significantly reduced by siplizumab.

The clonotype originates from a human donor in good health. The sequenced material came from Tregs sorted from blood. The chain has TRBV5-1 and TRBJ2-3, with 7 bases lining up with TRBD1. CDR3 amino acids: CASSSPDRPDTQYF. CDR3 sequence (DNA): TGCGCCAGCAGCTCCCCGGACAGGCCAGATACGCAGTATTTT.